This is a list of T cell receptor beta chains from one sample in a study of technical replicates of blood from a few donors. Method: immunoSEQ multiplex PCR; TCRdb's copy keeps in-frame clones and lacks some. The sample yields more than 65,000 clones, under 96% seen once. The sequencing input was T cells isolated from PBMCs. The receptors originated from a human donor in good health. The CDR3 runs from the conserved cysteine through the conserved F or W. Each record gives: clone size, J gene, D gene, V gene, CDR3 DNA, CDR3 protein. The D gene is left open where the match is weak. The size entry is marked missing in some rows and otherwise reads once, few, many or a size class.

clone_size: NA; j_call: TRBJ2-1; d_call: TRBD1; v_call: TRBV4-1; cdr3_nt: TGCGCCAGCAGCCAACAACCCCCGACAGGGGGCTATGAGCAGTTCTTC; cdr3_aa: CASSQQPPTGGYEQFF
clone_size: NA; j_call: TRBJ2-7; d_call: TRBD2; v_call: TRBV18; cdr3_nt: TGTGCCAGCTCACCGGGACTAGCGGGATCGGACTACGAGCAGTACTTC; cdr3_aa: CASSPGLAGSDYEQYF
clone_size: NA; j_call: TRBJ2-1; d_call: TRBD2; v_call: TRBV28; cdr3_nt: TGTGCCAGCAGTCTACTAGCGGAAATGGTAGATGAGCAGTTCTTC; cdr3_aa: CASSLLAEMVDEQFF
clone_size: NA; j_call: TRBJ2-7; d_call: NA; v_call: TRBV21-1; cdr3_nt: TGTGCCAGCAGCACCCGACACCAGCCCTACGAGCAGTACTTC; cdr3_aa: CASSTRHQPYEQYF
clone_size: NA; j_call: TRBJ2-7; d_call: TRBD2; v_call: TRBV11-1; cdr3_nt: TGTGCCAGCAGCTTGGGGGGGACTCCCTCCTACGAGCAGTACTTC; cdr3_aa: CASSLGGTPSYEQYF
clone_size: NA; j_call: TRBJ2-3; d_call: NA; v_call: TRBV7-3; cdr3_nt: TGTGCCAGCAGCTCTGACCCCGGCGGGCCAGATACGCAGTATTTT; cdr3_aa: CASSSDPGGPDTQYF
clone_size: once; j_call: TRBJ2-7; d_call: TRBD1; v_call: TRBV5-4; cdr3_nt: TGTGCCAGCAGCACGGACAGGGAGATCTACGAGCAGTACTTC; cdr3_aa: CASSTDREIYEQYF
clone_size: NA; j_call: TRBJ2-7; d_call: TRBD2; v_call: TRBV4-2; cdr3_nt: TGTGCCAGCAGCCAAGGCCTGACTAGCGGGAGTTTTCTGGGCGAGCAGTACTTC; cdr3_aa: CASSQGLTSGSFLGEQYF
clone_size: NA; j_call: TRBJ1-3; d_call: TRBD1; v_call: TRBV5-1; cdr3_nt: TGCGCCAGCAGCTTGGCGACAGGGGGCTCAAACACCATATATTTT; cdr3_aa: CASSLATGGSNTIYF
clone_size: once; j_call: TRBJ2-2; d_call: TRBD1; v_call: TRBV5-6; cdr3_nt: TGTGCCAGCAGCCGGGACAGTTACACCGGGGAGCTGTTTTTT; cdr3_aa: CASSRDSYTGELFF
clone_size: NA; j_call: TRBJ2-1; d_call: TRBD1; v_call: TRBV9; cdr3_nt: TGTGCCAGCAGCGTAGGACAGGGGGCGAATGAGCAGTTCTTC; cdr3_aa: CASSVGQGANEQFF
clone_size: NA; j_call: TRBJ2-7; d_call: NA; v_call: TRBV11-3; cdr3_nt: TGTGCCAGCAGCCCCGGACAGACGATACACTTC; cdr3_aa: CASSPGQTIHF
clone_size: NA; j_call: TRBJ2-1; d_call: NA; v_call: TRBV7-9; cdr3_nt: TGTGCCAGCAGCTTATCTAGCTACAGCTCCTACAATGAGCAGTTCTTC; cdr3_aa: CASSLSSYSSYNEQFF
clone_size: NA; j_call: TRBJ2-3; d_call: NA; v_call: TRBV7-3; cdr3_nt: TGTGCCAGCAGCCCCGACATCACAGATACGCAGTATTTT; cdr3_aa: CASSPDITDTQYF
clone_size: NA; j_call: TRBJ2-7; d_call: TRBD1; v_call: TRBV5-6; cdr3_nt: TGTGCCAGCAGCTCGGGACAGGGGTACTACGAGCAGTACTTC; cdr3_aa: CASSSGQGYYEQYF
clone_size: NA; j_call: TRBJ1-5; d_call: NA; v_call: TRBV6-1; cdr3_nt: TGTGCCAGCAGTAAAACCCTAATCCCCCAGCATTTT; cdr3_aa: CASSKTLIPQHF
clone_size: few; j_call: TRBJ1-1; d_call: NA; v_call: TRBV27; cdr3_nt: TGTGCCAGCAGTTTGGAGGGGAACACTGAAGCTTTCTTT; cdr3_aa: CASSLEGNTEAFF
clone_size: few; j_call: TRBJ2-7; d_call: NA; v_call: TRBV19; cdr3_nt: TGTGCCACGACAGGATATACCTACGAGCAGTACTTC; cdr3_aa: CATTGYTYEQYF
clone_size: NA; j_call: TRBJ2-3; d_call: TRBD2; v_call: TRBV9; cdr3_nt: TGTGCCAGCAGCGTAGATTCTGGACGACTAGCGGGAGAGGGCACGCAGTATTTT; cdr3_aa: CASSVDSGRLAGEGTQYF
clone_size: NA; j_call: TRBJ1-5; d_call: NA; v_call: TRBV6-6; cdr3_nt: TGTGCCAGCGGACAAAATAGCAATCAGCCCCAGCATTTT; cdr3_aa: CASGQNSNQPQHF
clone_size: once; j_call: TRBJ2-4; d_call: NA; v_call: TRBV11-3; cdr3_nt: TGTGCCAGCAGAGCAGGGTACGGTGACATTCAGTACTTC; cdr3_aa: CASRAGYGDIQYF
clone_size: NA; j_call: TRBJ2-5; d_call: TRBD2; v_call: TRBV2; cdr3_nt: TGTGCCAGCAGTGAGGGGAGGGTCCTGGAGACCCAGTACTTC; cdr3_aa: CASSEGRVLETQYF
clone_size: NA; j_call: TRBJ1-4; d_call: NA; v_call: TRBV29-1; cdr3_nt: TGCAGCGCTATGGGAGGGGGTGAAAAACTGTTTTTT; cdr3_aa: CSAMGGGEKLFF
clone_size: NA; j_call: TRBJ1-4; d_call: TRBD1; v_call: TRBV30; cdr3_nt: TGTGCCTGGAGCAGGGGGGATGAAAAACTGTTTTTT; cdr3_aa: CAWSRGDEKLFF
clone_size: NA; j_call: TRBJ2-1; d_call: TRBD2; v_call: TRBV7-8; cdr3_nt: TGTGCCAGCAGTCCGGGGGGGAGCTCCTACAATGAGCAGTTCTTC; cdr3_aa: CASSPGGSSYNEQFF
clone_size: NA; j_call: TRBJ1-1; d_call: NA; v_call: TRBV5-1; cdr3_nt: TGCGCCAGCAGCTTGTCCGCAGGGAACACTGAAGCTTTCTTT; cdr3_aa: CASSLSAGNTEAFF
clone_size: NA; j_call: TRBJ2-1; d_call: NA; v_call: TRBV10-1; cdr3_nt: TGCGCCAGCAGTGAGGCGACAGCCGACAATGAGCAGTTCTTC; cdr3_aa: CASSEATADNEQFF
clone_size: NA; j_call: TRBJ2-2; d_call: TRBD2; v_call: TRBV9; cdr3_nt: TGTGCCAGCAGCACCAGCGGGAGGGCCACCGGGGAGCTGTTTTTT; cdr3_aa: CASSTSGRATGELFF
clone_size: NA; j_call: TRBJ2-3; d_call: NA; v_call: TRBV7-2; cdr3_nt: TGTGCCAGCAGCTTACGCGGGCCTAGCACAGATACGCAGTATTTT; cdr3_aa: CASSLRGPSTDTQYF
clone_size: NA; j_call: TRBJ2-1; d_call: TRBD1; v_call: TRBV19; cdr3_nt: TGTGCCAGTAGTAAGGGACAGGGGATCAATGAGCAGTTCTTC; cdr3_aa: CASSKGQGINEQFF
clone_size: NA; j_call: TRBJ1-2; d_call: TRBD1; v_call: TRBV4-2; cdr3_nt: TGTGCCAGCAGCCAAGGGGGACAGCTGACGAATGGCTACACCTTC; cdr3_aa: CASSQGGQLTNGYTF
clone_size: NA; j_call: TRBJ1-5; d_call: NA; v_call: TRBV28; cdr3_nt: TGTGCCAGCATAGGGGTAACCAATCAGCCCCAGCATTTT; cdr3_aa: CASIGVTNQPQHF
clone_size: NA; j_call: TRBJ2-7; d_call: NA; v_call: TRBV2; cdr3_nt: TGTGCCAGCAGTGACGGGGACGAGCAGTACTTC; cdr3_aa: CASSDGDEQYF
clone_size: NA; j_call: TRBJ2-7; d_call: NA; v_call: TRBV30; cdr3_nt: TGTGCCTGGAGTGTACACAGCCGTACCGAGCAGTACTTC; cdr3_aa: CAWSVHSRTEQYF
clone_size: NA; j_call: TRBJ2-5; d_call: TRBD1; v_call: TRBV4-2; cdr3_nt: TGTGCCAGCAGCCAAGACAGGGGGTTGGAGACCCAGTACTTC; cdr3_aa: CASSQDRGLETQYF
clone_size: once; j_call: TRBJ2-1; d_call: TRBD1; v_call: TRBV5-5; cdr3_nt: TGTGCCACCTTAAGGGACCCGGGACAGATTGTCCATGAGCAGTTCTTC; cdr3_aa: CATLRDPGQIVHEQFF
clone_size: NA; j_call: TRBJ1-1; d_call: NA; v_call: TRBV6-1; cdr3_nt: TGTGCCAGTCCATACCAGATATTGAACACTGAAGCTTTCTTT; cdr3_aa: CASPYQILNTEAFF
clone_size: NA; j_call: TRBJ1-3; d_call: NA; v_call: TRBV5-5; cdr3_nt: TGTGCCAGCAGCCCTGAAGGGGTTGGTGGAAACACCATATATTTT; cdr3_aa: CASSPEGVGGNTIYF
clone_size: NA; j_call: TRBJ1-5; d_call: NA; v_call: TRBV7-9; cdr3_nt: TGTGCCAGCAGCTTAGACGGTCAGCCCCAGCATTTT; cdr3_aa: CASSLDGQPQHF
clone_size: NA; j_call: TRBJ1-3; d_call: NA; v_call: TRBV4-1; cdr3_nt: TGCGCCAGCAGCCAAGTGTTCTGGCGAAACACCATATATTTT; cdr3_aa: CASSQVFWRNTIYF
clone_size: NA; j_call: TRBJ1-2; d_call: NA; v_call: TRBV19; cdr3_nt: TGTGCCAGTAGTTTTAGGCCGACAGATGGCTACACCTTC; cdr3_aa: CASSFRPTDGYTF